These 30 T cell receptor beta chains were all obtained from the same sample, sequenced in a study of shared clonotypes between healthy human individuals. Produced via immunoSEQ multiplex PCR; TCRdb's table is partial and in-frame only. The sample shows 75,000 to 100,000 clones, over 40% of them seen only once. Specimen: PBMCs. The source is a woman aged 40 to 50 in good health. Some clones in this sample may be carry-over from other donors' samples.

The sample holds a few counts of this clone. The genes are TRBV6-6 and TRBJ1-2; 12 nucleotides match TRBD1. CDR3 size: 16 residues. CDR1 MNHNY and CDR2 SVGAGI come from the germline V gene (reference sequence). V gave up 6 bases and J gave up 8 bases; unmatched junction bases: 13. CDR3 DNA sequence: TGTGCCAGCAGAGACAGAGGGACAGGGGGCTATTGGGGCTACACCTTC. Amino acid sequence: CASRDRGTGGYWGYTF.

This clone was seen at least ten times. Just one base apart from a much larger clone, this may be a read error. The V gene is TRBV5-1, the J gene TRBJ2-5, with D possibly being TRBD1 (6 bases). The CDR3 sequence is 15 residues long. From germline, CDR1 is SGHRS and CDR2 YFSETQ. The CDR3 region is CASRPAPGQQGTQYF. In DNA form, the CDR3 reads TGCGCCAGCAGACCAGCGCCGGGACAACAAGGGACCCAGTACTTC.

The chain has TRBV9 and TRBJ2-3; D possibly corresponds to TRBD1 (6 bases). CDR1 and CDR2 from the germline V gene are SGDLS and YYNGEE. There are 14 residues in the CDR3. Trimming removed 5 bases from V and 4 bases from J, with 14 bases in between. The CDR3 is CASSDLRGADTQYF. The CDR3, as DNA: TGTGCCAGCAGTGACCTCAGGGGTGCAGATACGCAGTATTTT.

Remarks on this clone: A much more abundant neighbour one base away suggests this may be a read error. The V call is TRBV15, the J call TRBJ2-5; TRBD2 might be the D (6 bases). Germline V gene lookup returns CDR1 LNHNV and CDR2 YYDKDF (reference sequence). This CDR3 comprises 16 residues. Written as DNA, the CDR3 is TGTGCCGCCAGCAGAGGTCGTTATACGGGAGTAGAGACCCAGTACTTC. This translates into CAASRGRYTGVETQYF.

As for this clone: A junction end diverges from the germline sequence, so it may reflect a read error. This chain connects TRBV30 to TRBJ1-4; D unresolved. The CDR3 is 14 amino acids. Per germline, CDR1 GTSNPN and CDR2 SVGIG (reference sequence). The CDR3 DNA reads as TGTGCCTGGAGGGAAGGTGTGGAGGATGAAAAACTGCTTTTT. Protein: CAWREGVEDEKLLF. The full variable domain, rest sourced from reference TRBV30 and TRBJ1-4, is SQTIHQWPATLVQPVGSPLSLECTVEGTSNPNLYWYRQAAGRGLQLLFYSVGIGQISSEVPQNLSASRPQDRQFILSSKKLLLSDSGFYLCAWREGVEDEKLLFGSGTQLSVL.

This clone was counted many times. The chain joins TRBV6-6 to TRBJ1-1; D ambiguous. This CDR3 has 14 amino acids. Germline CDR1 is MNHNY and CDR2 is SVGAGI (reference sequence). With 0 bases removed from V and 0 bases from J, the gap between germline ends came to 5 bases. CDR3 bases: TGTGCCAGCAGTTACTCGACTCTGAACACTGAAGCTTTCTTT. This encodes CASSYSTLNTEAFF.

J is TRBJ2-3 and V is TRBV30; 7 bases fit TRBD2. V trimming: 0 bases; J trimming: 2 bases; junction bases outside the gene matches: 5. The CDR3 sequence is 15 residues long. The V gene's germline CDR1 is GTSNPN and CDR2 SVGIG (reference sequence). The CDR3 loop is CAWSVASGLTDTQYF. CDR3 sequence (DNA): TGTGCCTGGAGTGTTGCTAGCGGCCTCACAGATACGCAGTATTTT.

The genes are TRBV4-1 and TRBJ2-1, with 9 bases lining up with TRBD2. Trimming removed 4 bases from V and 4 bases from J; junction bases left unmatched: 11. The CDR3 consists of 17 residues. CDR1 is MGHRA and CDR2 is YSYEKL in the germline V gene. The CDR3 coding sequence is TGCGCCAGCAGCCCCCTCGGACTAGCGCAGAAGTACAATGAGCAGTTCTTC. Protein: CASSPLGLAQKYNEQFF.

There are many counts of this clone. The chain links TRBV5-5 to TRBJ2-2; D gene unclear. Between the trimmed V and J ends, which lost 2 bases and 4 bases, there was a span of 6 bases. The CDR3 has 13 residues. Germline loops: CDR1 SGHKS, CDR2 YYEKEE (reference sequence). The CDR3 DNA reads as TGTGCCAGCAGCTTTAAAAGCACCGGGGAGCTGTTTTTT. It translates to CASSFKSTGELFF. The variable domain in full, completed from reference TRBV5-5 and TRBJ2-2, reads DAGVTQSPTHLIKTRGQQVTLRCSPISGHKSVSWYQQVLGQGPQFIFQYYEKEERGRGNFPDRFSARQFPNYSSELNVNALLLGDSALYLCASSFKSTGELFFGEGSRLTVL.

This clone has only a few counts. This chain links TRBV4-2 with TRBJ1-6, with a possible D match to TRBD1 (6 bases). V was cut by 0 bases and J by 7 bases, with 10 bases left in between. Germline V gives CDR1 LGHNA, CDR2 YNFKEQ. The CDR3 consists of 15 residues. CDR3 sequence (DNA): TGTGCCAGCAGCCAAGATCATACAGGGAATTCACCCCTCCACTTT. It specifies CASSQDHTGNSPLHF.

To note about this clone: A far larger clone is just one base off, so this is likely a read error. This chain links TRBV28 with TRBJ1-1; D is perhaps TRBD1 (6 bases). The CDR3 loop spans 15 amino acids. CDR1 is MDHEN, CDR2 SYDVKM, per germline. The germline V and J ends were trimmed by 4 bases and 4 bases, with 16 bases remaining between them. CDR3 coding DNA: TGTGCCAGCAGTTCACCAGGACAGTTAAGCACTGAAGCTTTCTTT. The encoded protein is CASSSPGQLSTEAFF.

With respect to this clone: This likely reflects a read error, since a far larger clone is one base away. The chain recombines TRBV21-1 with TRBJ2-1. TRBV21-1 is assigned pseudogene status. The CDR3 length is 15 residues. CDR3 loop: CASSLVPEAYSEQFF. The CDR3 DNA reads TGTGCCAGCAGCTTAGTTCCAGAGGCCTACAGTGAGCAGTTCTTC.

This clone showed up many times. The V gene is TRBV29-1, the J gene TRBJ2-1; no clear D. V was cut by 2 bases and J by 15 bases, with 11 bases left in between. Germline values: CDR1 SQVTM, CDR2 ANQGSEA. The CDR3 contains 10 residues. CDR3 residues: CSVEMGWRFF. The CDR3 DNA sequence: TGCAGCGTTGAAATGGGCTGGCGGTTCTTC.

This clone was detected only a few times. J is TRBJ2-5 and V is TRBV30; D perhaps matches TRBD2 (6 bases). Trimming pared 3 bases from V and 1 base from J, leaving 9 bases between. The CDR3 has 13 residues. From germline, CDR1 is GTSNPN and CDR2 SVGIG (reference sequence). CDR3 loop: CAWRLGGQETQYF. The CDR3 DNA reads TGTGCCTGGAGGCTGGGGGGCCAAGAGACCCAGTACTTC.

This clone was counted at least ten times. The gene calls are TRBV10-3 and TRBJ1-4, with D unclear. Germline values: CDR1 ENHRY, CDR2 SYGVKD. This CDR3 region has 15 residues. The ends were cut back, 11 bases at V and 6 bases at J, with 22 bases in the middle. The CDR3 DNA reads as TGTGCCGCATCAGATCGGAGGGAAAGCTATGAAAAACTGTTTTTT. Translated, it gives CAASDRRESYEKLFF.

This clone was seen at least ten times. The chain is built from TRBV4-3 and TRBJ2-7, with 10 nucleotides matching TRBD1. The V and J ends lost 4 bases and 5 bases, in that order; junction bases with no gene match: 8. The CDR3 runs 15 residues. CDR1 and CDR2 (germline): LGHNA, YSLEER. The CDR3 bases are TGCGCCAGCAGCCGAACCCGGGACAGGGGCCACGAGCAGTACTTC. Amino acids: CASSRTRDRGHEQYF.

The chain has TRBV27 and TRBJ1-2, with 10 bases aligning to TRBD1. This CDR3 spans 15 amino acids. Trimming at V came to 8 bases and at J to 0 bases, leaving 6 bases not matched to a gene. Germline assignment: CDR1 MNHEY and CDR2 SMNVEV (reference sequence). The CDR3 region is CASRSGTGANYGYTF. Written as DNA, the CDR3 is TGTGCCAGCCGTTCGGGGACAGGGGCTAACTATGGCTACACCTTC.

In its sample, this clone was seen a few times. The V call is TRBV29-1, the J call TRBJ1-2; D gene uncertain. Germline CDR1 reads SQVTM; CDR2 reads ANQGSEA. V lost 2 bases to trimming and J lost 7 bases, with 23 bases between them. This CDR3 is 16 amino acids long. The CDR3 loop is CSVETLRGQYIGGYTF. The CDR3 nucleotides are TGCAGCGTTGAAACTCTAAGAGGGCAATATATAGGTGGCTACACCTTC.

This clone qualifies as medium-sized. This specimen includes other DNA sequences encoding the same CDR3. The CDR3 sequence is CASSVEVGGDLFF. As DNA, the CDR3 is TGTGCCAGCAGCGTAGAAGTTGGAGGGGATCTGTTTTTT. The rearrangement joins TRBV9 to TRBJ1-4; possibly TRBD1 for D (5 bases). CDR3 size: 13 residues. Trimming removed 0 bases from V and 14 bases from J, with 14 bases in between. Germline loops: CDR1 SGDLS, CDR2 YYNGEE.

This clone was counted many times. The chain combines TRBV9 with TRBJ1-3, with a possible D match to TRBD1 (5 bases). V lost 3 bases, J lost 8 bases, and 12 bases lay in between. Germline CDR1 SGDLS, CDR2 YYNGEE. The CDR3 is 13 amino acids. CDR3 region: CASSGGPGDTIYF. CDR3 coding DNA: TGTGCCAGCAGCGGGGGACCTGGCGACACCATATATTTT.

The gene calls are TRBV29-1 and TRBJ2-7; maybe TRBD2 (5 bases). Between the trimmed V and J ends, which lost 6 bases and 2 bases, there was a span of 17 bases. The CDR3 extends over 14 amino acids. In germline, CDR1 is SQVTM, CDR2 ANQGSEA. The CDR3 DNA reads TGCAGCGTCTCTACCCTGAGCGGTACCTACGAGCAGTACTTC. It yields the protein CSVSTLSGTYEQYF.

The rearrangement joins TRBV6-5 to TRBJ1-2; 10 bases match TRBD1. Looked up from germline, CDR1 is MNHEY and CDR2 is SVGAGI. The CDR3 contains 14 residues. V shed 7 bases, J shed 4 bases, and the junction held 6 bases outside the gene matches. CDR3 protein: CASMAGQGSYGYTF. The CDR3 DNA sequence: TGTGCCAGCATGGCGGGACAGGGGTCCTATGGCTACACCTTC.

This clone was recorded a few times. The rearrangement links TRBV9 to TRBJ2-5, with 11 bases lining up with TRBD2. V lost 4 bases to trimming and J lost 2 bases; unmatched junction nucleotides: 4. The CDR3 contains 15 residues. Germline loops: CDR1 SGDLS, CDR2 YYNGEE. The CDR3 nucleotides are TGTGCCAGCAGCTACCGGACTAGCGGGCAAGAGACCCAGTACTTC. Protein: CASSYRTSGQETQYF. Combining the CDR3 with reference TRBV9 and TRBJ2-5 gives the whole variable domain DSGVTQTPKHLITATGQRVTLRCSPRSGDLSVYWYQQSLDQGLQFLIQYYNGEERAKGNILERFSAQQFPDLHSELNLSSLELGDSALYFCASSYRTSGQETQYFGPGTRLLVL.

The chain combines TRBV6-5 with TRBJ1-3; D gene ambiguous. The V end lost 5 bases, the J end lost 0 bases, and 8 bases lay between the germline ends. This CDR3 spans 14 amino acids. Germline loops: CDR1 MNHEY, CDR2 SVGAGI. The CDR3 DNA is TGTGCCAGCAGTAGAAGCCCCTCTGGAAACACCATATATTTT. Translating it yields CASSRSPSGNTIYF.

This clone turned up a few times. DNA for the CDR3: TGTGCCAGCAGTGGTCCCGGCTACGAGCAGTACTTC. The encoded protein is CASSGPGYEQYF. The rearrangement uses TRBV2 and TRBJ2-5; D gene ambiguous. The J call may be in error: the DNA end matches TRBJ2-7 better. Germline-derived CDR1 and CDR2 are SNHLY and FYNNEI. The CDR3 runs to 12 residues.

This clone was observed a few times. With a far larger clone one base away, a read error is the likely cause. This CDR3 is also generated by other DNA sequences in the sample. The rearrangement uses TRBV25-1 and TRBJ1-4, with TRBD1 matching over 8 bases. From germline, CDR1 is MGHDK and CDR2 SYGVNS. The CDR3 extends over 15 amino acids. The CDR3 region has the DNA TGTGCCAGCAGTGAATATACAGGGGGAAATGAAAAACTGTTTTTC. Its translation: CASSEYTGGNEKLFF.

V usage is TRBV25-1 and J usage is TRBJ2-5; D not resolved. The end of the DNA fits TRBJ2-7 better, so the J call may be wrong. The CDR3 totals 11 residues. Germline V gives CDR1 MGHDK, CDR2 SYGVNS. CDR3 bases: TGTGCCAGCAGTCGATCCTACGAGCAGTACTTC. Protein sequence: CASSRSYEQYF.

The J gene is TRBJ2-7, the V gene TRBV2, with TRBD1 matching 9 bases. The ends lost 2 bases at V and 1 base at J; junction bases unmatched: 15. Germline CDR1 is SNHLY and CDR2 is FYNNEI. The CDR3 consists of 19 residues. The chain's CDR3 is CASSEPGQGMRSISYEQYF. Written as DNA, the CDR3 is TGTGCCAGCAGTGAACCGGGACAGGGTATGAGGAGTATATCCTACGAGCAGTACTTC.

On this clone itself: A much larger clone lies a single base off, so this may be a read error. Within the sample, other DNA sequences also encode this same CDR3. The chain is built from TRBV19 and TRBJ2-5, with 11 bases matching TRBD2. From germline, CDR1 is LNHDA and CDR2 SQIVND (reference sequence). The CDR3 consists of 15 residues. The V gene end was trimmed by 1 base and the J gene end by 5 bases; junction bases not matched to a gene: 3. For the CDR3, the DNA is TGTGCCAGTAGTATAGGACTAGCGGGAAAGGAGACCCAGTACTTC. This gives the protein CASSIGLAGKETQYF.

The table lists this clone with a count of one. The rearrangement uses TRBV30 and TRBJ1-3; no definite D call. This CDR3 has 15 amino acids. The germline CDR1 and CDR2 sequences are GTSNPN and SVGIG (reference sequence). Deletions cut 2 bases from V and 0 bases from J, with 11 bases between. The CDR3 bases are TGTGCCTGGAGTTTAGGTCAGGACTCTGGAAACACCATATATTTT. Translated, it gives CAWSLGQDSGNTIYF. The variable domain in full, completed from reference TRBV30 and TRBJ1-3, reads SQTIHQWPATLVQPVGSPLSLECTVEGTSNPNLYWYRQAAGRGLQLLFYSVGIGQISSEVPQNLSASRPQDRQFILSSKKLLLSDSGFYLCAWSLGQDSGNTIYFGEGSWLTVV.